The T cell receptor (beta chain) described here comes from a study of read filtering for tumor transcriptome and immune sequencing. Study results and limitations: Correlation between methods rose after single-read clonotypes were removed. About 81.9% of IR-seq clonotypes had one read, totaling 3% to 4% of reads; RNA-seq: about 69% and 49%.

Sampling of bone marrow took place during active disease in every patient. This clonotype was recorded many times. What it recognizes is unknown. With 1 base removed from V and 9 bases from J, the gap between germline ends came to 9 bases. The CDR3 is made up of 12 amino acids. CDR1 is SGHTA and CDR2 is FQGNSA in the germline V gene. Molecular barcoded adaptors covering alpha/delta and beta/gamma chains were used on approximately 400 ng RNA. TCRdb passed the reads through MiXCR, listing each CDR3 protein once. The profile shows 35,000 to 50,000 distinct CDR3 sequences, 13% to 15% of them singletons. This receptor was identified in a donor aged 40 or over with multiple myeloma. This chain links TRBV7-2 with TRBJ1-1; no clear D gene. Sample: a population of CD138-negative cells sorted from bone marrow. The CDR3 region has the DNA TGTGCCAGCAGCTTAGATATAGCTAAAGCTTTCTTT. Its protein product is CASSLDIAKAFF.